This record covers a single TCR beta chain. This clonotype came up many times. No cognate antigen has been identified for it. One base away there is no much larger clone; base qualities are not given. Graves' hyperthyroidism was defined as stable when no progression to ophthalmopathy occurred over 18 months of follow-up. The hyperthyroidism patients were between 18 and 65 years old and newly diagnosed, with a disease duration of less than 2 months. The study excluded patients with uncontrolled infections, other autoimmune diseases, pregnancy or lactation. Clinical symptoms, serum thyroxine and TRAb, thyroid ultrasound, and orbital computed tomography formed the basis for the diagnoses. PBMCs were separated from approximately 10 ml of fresh peripheral blood using Ficoll-Paque density gradient centrifugation. Trizol reagent was used to extract total RNA, and RNA quality was then checked on an Agilent 2100 Bioanalyzer.

The data originate from a study of T cells in Graves' hyperthyroidism and ophthalmopathy (dated by TCRdb to between 2017 and 2020). Background on the whole study: Peripheral blood samples were taken at the time of initial diagnosis, prior to any treatment. An independent validation cohort of around 19 hyperthyroidism patients and roughly 16 patients who later progressed to ophthalmopathy tested prospective prediction of ophthalmopathy. To identify TCR V-J signatures that set the groups apart, the researchers used a discovery cohort of 100 patients, made up of roughly 45 with Graves' ophthalmopathy and some 56 with stable Graves' hyperthyroidism. According to the paper, TCR Vbeta CDR3 sequencing was carried out on over 130 peripheral blood samples, which came from under 50 ophthalmopathy, some 73 hyperthyroidism and roughly 17 progressor patients. Following sampling, methimazole starting at 30 mg daily was given to hyperthyroidism patients, and high-dose intravenous methylprednisolone was given to ophthalmopathy patients. Thyroid tissue and blood T-cell repertoires from six Graves' hyperthyroidism patients were also compared in the study. The approximately 100 discovery patients were divided at random into training and test sets in a 7:3 ratio.

The TCR beta CDR3 regions were amplified from the RNA transcripts. The first round of RT-PCR for the TCR CDR3 was performed with the HTBI primer set and the Qiagen OneStep RT-PCR kit. Libraries were constructed in a second round of multiplex PCR, after which size selection and purification were carried out. Paired-end sequencing of the libraries was performed with 100 bp reads on an Illumina HiSeq2000. Concerning the study's data processing: SOAPnuke was used to process the raw data, removing reads that contained adapters or uncalled bases, had a mean Phred below 15, or lacked an exact match to the constant primer or identifier. High-quality paired reads were merged using COPE v1.2.5, and each unique nucleotide sequence was defined as a clonotype. Clonotypes were aligned to IMGT TRBV, TRBD and TRBJ reference segments using MiTCR v1.1. The analysis was restricted to V-J combinations with a frequency above 0.0001, which together covered 98% to 99.2% of the repertoires. The TCS score was defined as F50 (clonal expansion) divided by E x V (chaos), with BLOSUM62-based TCRdist calculated between CDR3 peptides within each V-J. Welch's t-statistics and random forest reduced 500 to 550 V-J features to 10 to 15, which were used in a naive Bayes classifier (R e1071). The public reads were quality trimmed at Q25 with fastp and then assembled into clones with MiXCR by TCRdb, keeping productive beta chains. Entries are consolidated by CDR3 protein sequence, retaining the most common genes and DNA. The V and J calls shown here were made by TCRdb, not taken from the authors' results. Within this sample are about 350,000 distinct CDR3 sequences, with approximately 15% of them counted one time only. The top ten hold 20% to 25% of the sample.

General conclusions and limits of the study: During validation, the model predicted progression to ophthalmopathy a median of about 6.5 months ahead of onset, with around 71% sensitivity and 72% to 80% specificity. No statistical method was used to fix the sample size in advance, and group allocation was not hidden from the investigators. Most expanded thyroid clonotypes (frequency above 0.001) were also detected in blood, suggesting blood repertoires may reflect thyroid immune responses. Ophthalmopathy was separated from stable hyperthyroidism by a 13 V-J signature model, with approximately 89% sensitivity and about 81% specificity obtained in cross-validation and 80%/75% obtained in testing.

At the junction V is shortened by 6 bases and J by 5 bases, with 20 bases in between. Measured from the cysteine to the phenylalanine, the CDR3 is 16 residues long. The sequence is cut down to CDR3 DNA, 48 bases in frame from base 1. The germline V gene (reference sequence) provides CDR1 MNHEY and CDR2 SMNVEV. Sequencing used blood. The sequence links TRBV27 to TRBJ2-1, with the D gene not clear enough to name. This TCR was recovered from a woman in her thirties with Graves' hyperthyroidism. In nucleotides, the sequence is TGTGCCAGCAGCCCATACCTAGTGGTGTACGACAATGAGCAGTTCTTC. This gives the protein CASSPYLVVYDNEQFF.